Detailed here is one T cell receptor (beta chain). Its antigen is as yet unknown. These data come from a study of T cell responses to AZD1222 COVID-19 vaccine. Study conclusions and caveats: There were repertoire samples only from the period after the peak T cell response. In the spike-specific TCR repertoire, nearly half reportedly target unmutated variant regions. It was only a handful of AZD1222 recipients who were seropositive at baseline.

Germline CDR1 reads DFQATT; CDR2 reads SNEGSKA (reference sequence). The length of the CDR3 is 16 residues. V lost 3 bases and J 3 bases, leaving 21 bases between the germline ends. Produced via immunoSEQ multiplex PCR; TCRdb's table is partial and in-frame only. The sample carries 150,000 or so clones, roughly nine tenths recorded once. Sequencing was performed on peripheral blood, taken 28 days after the second AZD1222 dose. This clonotype was sampled from an adult who received the AZD1222 COVID-19 vaccine. This rearrangement joins TRBV20-1 to TRBJ2-7; the D gene is possibly TRBD1 (5 bases). The CDR3 DNA reads as TGCAGTGCTAGTATTATCGCAACAGGACCAAACTACGAGCAGTACTTC. As protein: CSASIIATGPNYEQYF.